What follows are 20 T cell receptor beta chains derived from one specimen sequenced in a study of brain T cells in children with intractable seizures. Some clones are missing from TCRdb's copy, which holds only in-frame ones; the method was immunoSEQ multiplex PCR. Of about 80,000 clones listed, roughly 89% are singletons. The sequencing used peripheral blood, collected at surgery. Receptors were obtained from a girl aged 2-10 years with Rasmussen encephalitis and intractable seizures.

The table lists this clone with a count of one. V is TRBV7-3 and J is TRBJ2-5; the D gene could be TRBD1 or TRBD2 (5 bases each). Per germline, CDR1 SGHTA and CDR2 FQGTGA. This CDR3 contains 13 residues. V was clipped by 5 bases and J by 3 bases, with 10 bases between them. In DNA, the CDR3 is TGTGCCAGCAGCACGGGACCCGAAGAGACCCAGTACTTC. Encoded protein: CASSTGPEETQYF.

This clone was recorded only once. The rearrangement uses TRBV16 and TRBJ1-5; TRBD1 matches at 9 bases. This CDR3 spans 15 amino acids. The junction had 3 bases not matched to a gene; V was cut back by 0 bases and J by 6 bases. The germline CDR1 and CDR2 sequences are KGHSY and FQNENV. The CDR3 reads CASSQSGQGGQPQHF. The CDR3 DNA reads as TGTGCCAGCAGCCAATCGGGACAGGGAGGTCAGCCCCAGCATTTT.

This sequence joins TRBV9 and TRBJ2-3; 11 bases map to TRBD2. J gave up 2 bases and V 0 bases, and 2 bases lay outside the gene matches. The CDR3 runs 16 residues. Germline CDR1 and CDR2: SGDLS and YYNGEE. CDR3 sequence: CASSVGLAGNTDTQYF. The CDR3 region has the DNA TGTGCCAGCAGCGTAGGACTAGCGGGGAACACAGATACGCAGTATTTT.

The rearrangement uses TRBV30 and TRBJ1-2, with D uncertain. Deletions cut 0 bases from V and 1 base from J, with 9 bases between. Germline assignment: CDR1 GTSNPN and CDR2 SVGIG (reference sequence). The CDR3 runs 14 residues. The CDR3 is CAWSVQPGNYGYTF. The CDR3 nucleotides are TGTGCCTGGAGTGTACAACCGGGTAACTATGGCTACACCTTC.

The CDR3 bases are TGTGCCTGGAGTGAAGGGGGACGACAGCCCCAGCATTTT. Residues: CAWSEGGRQPQHF. The chain recombines TRBV30 with TRBJ1-5; D is perhaps TRBD1 (6 bases). V was shortened by 1 base and J by 7 bases, with 11 bases between the two germline ends. CDR3 length equals 13 residues. Germline loops: CDR1 GTSNPN, CDR2 SVGIG (reference sequence).

The chain links TRBV2 to TRBJ2-5; D unclear. Germline lookup yields CDR1 SNHLY and CDR2 FYNNEI. The CDR3 length is 11 residues. Trimming removed 7 bases from V and 5 bases from J, with 8 bases in between. The CDR3 DNA sequence: TGTGCCAGCACTGTGGGGGAGACCCAGTACTTC. It codes for CASTVGETQYF. The full variable domain, rest sourced from reference TRBV2 and TRBJ2-5, is EPEVTQTPSHQVTQMGQEVILRCVPISNHLYFYWYRQILGQKVEFLVSFYNNEISEKSEIFDDQFSVERPDGSNFTLKIRSTKLEDSAMYFCASTVGETQYFGPGTRLLVL.

The CDR3, as DNA: TGTGCCCCCACGACAGGGAGTGACAATCAGCCCCAGCATTTT. Translating it yields CAPTTGSDNQPQHF. V is TRBV30 and J is TRBJ1-5; 7 positions match TRBD1. Unmatched junction bases numbered 10, after V lost 8 bases and J lost 3 bases. Germline CDR1 reads GTSNPN; CDR2 reads SVGIG (reference sequence). The CDR3 sequence is 14 residues long.

V gene TRBV6-4 combines with J gene TRBJ2-3; 7 nucleotides align to TRBD1. The CDR3 consists of 16 residues. Germline values: CDR1 MRHNA, CDR2 SNTAGT. J was trimmed by 2 bases and V by 4 bases; bases with no gene match: 9. Here the CDR3 reads CASSANSGGSTDTQYF. The CDR3 DNA reads TGTGCCAGCAGTGCCAACTCAGGGGGATCCACAGATACGCAGTATTTT.

The chain recombines TRBV9 with TRBJ1-6; D gene ambiguous. This CDR3 spans 13 amino acids. CDR1 SGDLS and CDR2 YYNGEE come from the germline V gene. The V end was cut by 2 bases, the J end by 5 bases, with 5 bases between. Here the CDR3 DNA reads TGTGCCAGCAGCGTGGCCAATAATTCACCCCTCCACTTT. It translates to CASSVANNSPLHF.

V and J are TRBV6-4 and TRBJ2-5, with D tentatively TRBD2 (6 bases). Trimming cost V 6 bases and J 5 bases, with 13 bases left between them. Per the germline V gene, CDR1 is MRHNA and CDR2 is SNTAGT. CDR3 length: 13 amino acids. CDR3 nucleotide sequence: TGTGCCAGCAGGGAGGGCCGAGGGGAGACCCAGTACTTC. Protein: CASREGRGETQYF.

This rearrangement joins TRBV6-4 to TRBJ1-3; possibly TRBD1 for D (5 bases). CDR3 length: 15 residues. Germline CDR1 MRHNA, CDR2 SNTAGT. Between the trimmed V and J ends, which lost 1 base and 4 bases, there was a span of 11 bases. The CDR3 DNA follows: TGTGCCAGCAGTGACTTGGAGGGGCAGGGAAACACCATATATTTT. Translating it yields CASSDLEGQGNTIYF.

J is TRBJ2-1 and V is TRBV7-6, with 8 bases that match TRBD2. Germline assignment: CDR1 SGHVS and CDR2 FNYEAQ. V dropped 4 bases and J dropped 6; count of bases not matched to a gene: 8. The CDR3 runs 15 residues. This CDR3 is CASSSIAGRLNEQFF. The CDR3 region has the DNA TGTGCCAGCAGCTCGATAGCGGGGAGGCTCAATGAGCAGTTCTTC.

CDR3 in amino acids: CASSEAVYEQYF. In nucleotides, the CDR3 is TGTGCCAGCAGTGAAGCGGTCTACGAGCAGTACTTC. The chain couples TRBV6-1 to TRBJ2-7, with D hard to call. From germline, CDR1 is MNHNS and CDR2 SASEGT. This CDR3 contains 12 residues. Deletions cut 0 bases from V and 3 bases from J, with 3 bases between.

J is TRBJ1-2 and V is TRBV7-6; D is ambiguous. The CDR3 consists of 13 residues. V dropped 3 bases and J dropped 7 bases, with 12 bases sitting between them. Germline CDR1 SGHVS, CDR2 FNYEAQ. CDR3 protein: CASSLGPRIGYTF. In DNA form, the CDR3 reads TGTGCCAGCAGCTTGGGCCCGAGGATTGGCTACACCTTC.

This clone is a singleton in its sample. This rearrangement joins TRBV6-2 or TRBV6-3 to TRBJ1-4, with TRBD1 as a possible D gene (5 bases). The CDR3 covers 12 residues. CDR1 is MNHEY, CDR2 SVGEGT, per germline. V lost 5 bases to trimming and J lost 8 bases, with 9 bases between them. The CDR3 coding sequence is TGTGCCAGCAGTCGGGGGAACGAAAAACTGTTTTTT. This translates into CASSRGNEKLFF.

The chain employs TRBV24-1 and TRBJ2-2; TRBD1 might be the D (5 bases). Trimming took 2 bases from V and 3 from J, leaving 9 bases between them. The CDR3 contains 15 residues. The germline V gene encodes CDR1 KGHDR and CDR2 SFDVKD. CDR3 coding DNA: TGTGCCACCAGTGATTGGGGCGGAGACACCGGGGAGCTGTTTTTT. Its translation: CATSDWGGDTGELFF.

The DNA of the CDR3 is TGCGCCAGCAGAGAGGGGAGCAGACAGGGAACTTTGGATGGCTACACCTTC. Its translation: CASREGSRQGTLDGYTF. The V and J genes are TRBV4-1 and TRBJ1-2; 7 nucleotides match TRBD1. The V and J ends lost 6 bases and 6 bases, in that order; junction bases with no gene match: 19. The CDR3 consists of 17 residues. CDR1 and CDR2 from the germline V gene are MGHRA and YSYEKL.

V usage is TRBV29-1 and J usage is TRBJ1-1; D is perhaps TRBD1 (6 bases). This CDR3 has 14 residues. V lost 5 bases and J lost 5, with 18 bases in between. Germline CDR1 and CDR2: SQVTM and ANQGSEA. CDR3 amino acids: CSVRFGQKGTEAFF. The CDR3 DNA reads TGCAGCGTTAGATTCGGACAGAAGGGGACTGAAGCTTTCTTT.

J is TRBJ2-3 and V is TRBV6-4; no firm D call. The CDR3 has 14 residues. V was clipped by 5 bases and J by 4 bases, with 13 bases between them. The V gene's germline CDR1 is MRHNA and CDR2 SNTAGT. CDR3 amino acids: CASSSSQAADTQYF. CDR3 sequence (DNA): TGTGCCAGCAGTTCTAGTCAGGCGGCAGATACGCAGTATTTT.

This chain uses TRBV19 with TRBJ2-7; 7 positions agree with TRBD1. CDR3 length equals 14 residues. Germline assignment: CDR1 LNHDA and CDR2 SQIVND (reference sequence). J was trimmed by 2 bases and V by 4 bases; bases with no gene match: 5. The CDR3 protein is CASSTPGQTYEQYF. In DNA, the CDR3 is TGTGCCAGTAGTACACCGGGACAGACCTACGAGCAGTACTTC.